Below are 32 T cell receptor beta chains sequenced from a single sample in a study of PD-L1 blockade in urothelial cancer. Time point described: pretreatment peripheral blood. The protocol was immunoSEQ multiplex PCR, while the TCRdb copy is restricted to in-frame clones and leaves out a portion. The sample yields around 86,000 clones, roughly 80% seen once. The sample consisted of PBMCs, taken around atezolizumab (anti-PD-L1) treatment. The receptor source for this set is a man aged 40-50 years with urothelial cancer.

The genes are TRBV6-5 and TRBJ1-2; a possible D gene is TRBD1 (5 bases). In germline, CDR1 is MNHEY, CDR2 SVGAGI. CDR3 length: 15 residues. Trimming removed 0 bases at V and 2 bases at J, with 10 bases between. CDR3 protein: CASSYSPGINYGYTF. The CDR3 nucleotides read TGTGCCAGCAGTTACTCGCCAGGGATAAACTATGGCTACACCTTC.

The chain uses TRBV19 and TRBJ2-2; D might be TRBD1 (6 bases). This CDR3 has 13 residues. Per the germline V gene, CDR1 is LNHDA and CDR2 is SQIVND (reference sequence). Trimming pared 10 bases from V and 1 base from J, leaving 10 bases between. CDR3 amino acids: CATDRMNTGELFF. CDR3 bases: TGTGCCACAGACAGGATGAACACCGGGGAGCTGTTTTTT.

The J gene is TRBJ1-2, the V gene TRBV6-5; 9 bases match TRBD1. The V gene end was trimmed by 4 bases and the J gene end by 2 bases; junction bases not matched to a gene: 5. This CDR3 region has 15 residues. Germline values: CDR1 MNHEY, CDR2 SVGAGI. CDR3 loop: CASSSSGQGNYGYTF. The CDR3 DNA follows: TGTGCCAGCAGTTCATCGGGACAGGGCAACTATGGCTACACCTTC.

The J gene is TRBJ1-2, the V gene TRBV2, with 9 bases aligning to TRBD1. Germline CDR1 is SNHLY and CDR2 is FYNNEI. Trimming cost V 7 bases and J 7 bases; bases outside gene matches: 10. This CDR3 is built from 14 residues. CDR3 sequence reads: CASKTNRGQGGYTF. DNA for the CDR3: TGTGCCAGCAAGACGAACAGGGGGCAAGGTGGCTACACCTTC.

The genes are TRBV6-1 and TRBJ2-7; 11 nucleotides agree with TRBD1. Germline CDR1 is MNHNS and CDR2 is SASEGT. The CDR3 is made up of 15 amino acids. Trimming at V came to 6 bases and at J to 0 bases, leaving 4 bases not matched to a gene. The CDR3 loop reads CASSKGTGGSYEQYF. The CDR3 coding sequence is TGTGCCAGCAGCAAGGGGACAGGGGGCTCCTACGAGCAGTACTTC.

The chain joins TRBV29-1 to TRBJ2-3; D remains ambiguous. The CDR3 sequence is 13 residues long. CDR1 and CDR2 from the germline V gene are SQVTM and ANQGSEA. Trimming left V 7 bases short and J 4 bases short, with 15 bases between. CDR3 in amino acids: CSARLTSADTQYF. CDR3 nucleotide sequence: TGCAGCGCCCGCCTCACGAGCGCAGATACGCAGTATTTT.

The rearrangement joins TRBV6-5 to TRBJ1-4; the match to TRBD1 covers 7 bases. V lost 10 bases to trimming and J lost 10 bases; unmatched junction nucleotides: 9. Germline CDR1 and CDR2: MNHEY and SVGAGI. This CDR3 is 12 amino acids long. In DNA, the CDR3 is TGTGCCACTAAACAGGGGTTGGGAAAACTGTTTTTT. Protein: CATKQGLGKLFF.

The rearrangement links TRBV5-6 to TRBJ2-1; TRBD1 matches at 9 bases. Trimming took 3 bases from V and 5 from J; bases not matched to a gene: 9. CDR1 and CDR2 from the germline V gene are SGHDT and YYEEEE. This CDR3 is 16 amino acids long. The CDR3 DNA sequence: TGTGCCAGCAGCTCCCTTGGACAGGGGCGCCACAATGAGCAGTTCTTC. This codes for CASSSLGQGRHNEQFF.

The chain couples TRBV6-5 to TRBJ1-1, with TRBD1 matching over 7 bases. Germline CDR1 reads MNHEY; CDR2 reads SVGAGI. The V gene end was trimmed by 6 bases and the J gene end by 0 bases; junction bases not matched to a gene: 4. The CDR3 loop spans 14 amino acids. The CDR3 sequence: CASRRDRLNTEAFF. The CDR3 nucleotides read TGTGCCAGCAGAAGGGACAGATTGAACACTGAAGCTTTCTTT.

The chain combines TRBV29-1 with TRBJ2-1; 12 bases agree with TRBD2. This CDR3 comprises 14 residues. V dropped 4 bases and J dropped 9; count of bases not matched to a gene: 7. Per the germline V gene, CDR1 is SQVTM and CDR2 is ANQGSEA. The CDR3 loop is CSVGLAGEAGEQFF. Here the CDR3 DNA reads TGCAGCGTTGGACTAGCGGGAGAAGCAGGTGAGCAGTTCTTC.

The chain uses TRBV9 and TRBJ2-5; 8 bases align to TRBD2. This CDR3 has 14 residues. The germline gives CDR1 SGDLS, CDR2 YYNGEE. Trimming cost V 0 bases and J 6 bases; bases outside gene matches: 4. In nucleotides, the CDR3 is TGTGCCAGCAGCGTAGGAGCGGGAGACCAGACCCAGTACTTC. Amino acids: CASSVGAGDQTQYF.

Here the CDR3 DNA reads TGTGCCAGCAGTTCCAATAGGCCCGGGACAGATACGCAGTATTTT. Protein product: CASSSNRPGTDTQYF. V gene TRBV6-5 combines with J gene TRBJ2-3; D ambiguous. Trimming shortened V by 4 bases and J by 3 bases, and 14 bases separated the two germline ends. From germline, CDR1 is MNHEY and CDR2 SVGAGI. CDR3 length: 15 residues.

The chain uses TRBV30 and TRBJ1-1, with D uncertain. The CDR3 is 12 residues long. The V gene lost 7 bases and the J gene lost 3 bases, with 12 bases spanning the gap. CDR1 and CDR2 (germline): GTSNPN, SVGIG (reference sequence). CDR3 sequence: CAYIHGYTEAFF. The DNA of the CDR3 is TGTGCCTACATCCATGGCTACACTGAAGCTTTCTTT.

The CDR3 bases are TGCGCCAGCAGCTTGGGGGTTAGCGGGAAGCTTTACAATGAGCAGTTCTTC. As protein: CASSLGVSGKLYNEQFF. V is TRBV5-1 and J is TRBJ2-1, with 8 bases fitting TRBD2. Trimming removed 0 bases from V and 4 bases from J; junction bases left unmatched: 9. Germline values: CDR1 SGHRS, CDR2 YFSETQ. This CDR3 is 17 amino acids long.

This clone has a count of ten or more. CDR3 protein: CASIVQGTGLVSGNTIYF. The DNA for the CDR3 is TGTGCCAGCATTGTACAGGGGACAGGGCTAGTTTCTGGAAACACCATATATTTT. The V gene is TRBV21-1, the J gene TRBJ1-3; TRBD1 is taken as the D call from the table, unchecked against the DNA. TRBV21-1 is shown as a pseudogene. This CDR3 region has 18 residues.

This clone has only a few counts. The chain has TRBV4-1 and TRBJ2-7, with a possible D match to TRBD2 (6 bases). With 3 bases removed from V and 3 bases from J, the gap between germline ends came to 15 bases. Germline CDR1 MGHRA, CDR2 YSYEKL. This CDR3 comprises 15 residues. The CDR3, as DNA: TGCGCCAGCAGCCATCCCGTGGGGGGAGTCTACGAGCAGTACTTC. Protein: CASSHPVGGVYEQYF.

The genes are TRBV9 and TRBJ2-1; a weak D match, TRBD1 (5 bases). The germline CDR1 and CDR2 sequences are SGDLS and YYNGEE. Trimming took off 0 bases at V and 2 bases at J, with 9 bases between the two ends. The CDR3 runs 15 residues. CDR3 nucleotide sequence: TGTGCCAGCAGCGTAGAAGGGGTAACCTACAATGAGCAGTTCTTC. Its translation is CASSVEGVTYNEQFF.

The chain combines TRBV5-1 with TRBJ1-2, with D maybe TRBD1 (6 bases). This CDR3 has 15 amino acids. Looked up from germline, CDR1 is SGHRS and CDR2 is YFSETQ. V was cut by 2 bases and J by 5 bases, with 16 bases left in between. CDR3 bases: TGCGCCAGCAGCTTCCCCCCTAACAGGGATTATGGCTACACCTTC. This sequence encodes CASSFPPNRDYGYTF. The whole variable domain, remainder taken from reference TRBV5-1 and TRBJ1-2, is KAGVTQTPRYLIKTRGQQVTLSCSPISGHRSVSWYQQTPGQGLQFLFEYFSETQRNKGNFPGRFSGRQFSNSRSEMNVSTLELGDSALYLCASSFPPNRDYGYTFGSGTRLTVV.

This sequence joins TRBV4-1 and TRBJ1-2, with D maybe TRBD1 (6 bases). This CDR3 has 19 amino acids. V was trimmed by 6 bases and J by 2 bases, leaving 28 bases between them. Germline loops: CDR1 MGHRA, CDR2 YSYEKL. This chain's CDR3 is CASSPGHRELSSKNYGYTF. The CDR3 DNA sequence: TGCGCCAGCAGTCCCGGACACAGGGAGTTGAGTTCTAAGAACTATGGCTACACCTTC.

This clone appeared a single time. The J gene is TRBJ1-1, the V gene TRBV15; D not resolved. V gave up 1 base and J gave up 8 bases, with 11 bases separating them. This CDR3 has 13 residues. The germline V gene has CDR1 LNHNV and CDR2 YYDKDF (reference sequence). This CDR3 is CATSRGYSYEAFF. The CDR3 DNA reads as TGTGCCACCAGCAGAGGATATAGTTACGAAGCTTTCTTT.

In nucleotides, the CDR3 is TGTGCCAGCAGCTTAAGCCCGGGACAGGGAATAGGCTACACCTTC. As protein: CASSLSPGQGIGYTF. The chain is built from TRBV5-5 and TRBJ1-2, with 9 positions matching TRBD1. J was trimmed by 8 bases and V by 2 bases; bases with no gene match: 10. The V gene's germline CDR1 is SGHKS and CDR2 YYEKEE (reference sequence). The CDR3 loop spans 15 amino acids.

This clone occurred a few times. The chain is built from TRBV5-1 and TRBJ2-1; 13 bases are shared with TRBD2. Germline lookup yields CDR1 SGHRS and CDR2 YFSETQ. The trim removed 3 bases at V and 2 bases at J, leaving 14 bases unmatched. The CDR3 covers 20 residues. The CDR3 protein is CASSSPQGHGTSGTYNEQFF. CDR3 DNA sequence: TGCGCCAGCAGCTCCCCCCAGGGGCATGGGACTAGCGGGACCTACAATGAGCAGTTCTTC.

This rearrangement joins TRBV2 to TRBJ1-1; D possibly corresponds to TRBD1 (5 bases). The V end was cut by 7 bases, the J end by 7 bases, with 16 bases between. This CDR3 is 13 amino acids long. Germline CDR1 SNHLY, CDR2 FYNNEI. The CDR3 region is CASILLQGGEAFF. The CDR3 DNA reads TGTGCCAGCATCCTACTCCAGGGCGGTGAAGCTTTCTTT.

The gene calls are TRBV2 and TRBJ2-5, with 7 nucleotides matching TRBD1. Germline V gene data show CDR1 as SNHLY and CDR2 as FYNNEI. Trimming at V came to 6 bases and at J to 5 bases, leaving 21 bases not matched to a gene. This CDR3 is 18 amino acids long. The CDR3, as DNA: TGTGCCAGCAGCTATCTGAGGGCCGACAGGGTCAGGGAGGAGACCCAGTACTTC. Translation gives CASSYLRADRVREETQYF.

The V gene is TRBV6-6, the J gene TRBJ2-7; 10 nucleotides line up with TRBD2. The CDR3 has 14 residues. Looked up from germline, CDR1 is MNHNY and CDR2 is SVGAGI (reference sequence). The V and J ends lost 7 bases and 4 bases, in that order; junction bases with no gene match: 7. CDR3 coding DNA: TGTGCCAGCATAGCGGCTAGCGGGAGTTACGAGCAGTACTTC. Amino acid sequence: CASIAASGSYEQYF.

The rearrangement links TRBV6-4 to TRBJ1-1; 8 bases agree with TRBD1. J gave up 11 bases and V 7 bases, and 9 bases lay outside the gene matches. Looked up from germline, CDR1 is MRHNA and CDR2 is SNTAGT. CDR3 size: 12 residues. The CDR3 region has the DNA TGTGCCAGCACTGGTCCCAGGGGGCAGGCTTTCTTT. Translating it yields CASTGPRGQAFF.

CDR3 loop: CASSLVGAPGGYTF. CDR3 bases: TGTGCCAGCAGCTTAGTGGGGGCCCCGGGAGGCTACACCTTC. The chain recombines TRBV7-2 with TRBJ1-2; a weak D match, TRBD1 (6 bases). V was clipped by 1 base and J by 8 bases, with 14 bases between them. The V gene's germline CDR1 is SGHTA and CDR2 FQGNSA. The CDR3 totals 14 residues.

The rearrangement uses TRBV18 and TRBJ2-1; 8 positions agree with TRBD2. The V and J ends lost 5 bases and 5 bases, in that order; junction bases with no gene match: 11. Germline CDR1 and CDR2: KGHSH and LQKENI. The CDR3 totals 16 residues. The CDR3 DNA sequence: TGTGCCAGCTCAGCCAGAGCGGGAGCATGGAACAATGAGCAGTTCTTC. This codes for CASSARAGAWNNEQFF.

The gene calls are TRBV29-1 and TRBJ2-7; 7 bases map to TRBD2. The V segment lost 5 bases and the J segment 0 bases; nucleotides outside the gene matches: 4. The CDR3 covers 13 residues. CDR1 and CDR2 from the germline V gene are SQVTM and ANQGSEA. The CDR3 nucleotides read TGCAGCGTTCTCGGCGGGAGCTCCTACGAGCAGTACTTC. Residues: CSVLGGSSYEQYF.

This clone has more than one count but fewer than ten. The chain combines TRBV18 with TRBJ2-7; 10 bases match TRBD2. CDR3 length: 14 amino acids. Per germline, CDR1 KGHSH and CDR2 LQKENI. Unmatched junction bases numbered 1, after V lost 3 bases and J lost 2 bases. The chain's CDR3 is CASSPSGRPYEQYF. In DNA, the CDR3 is TGTGCCAGCTCACCTAGCGGGAGGCCCTACGAGCAGTACTTC.

On this clone: The junction and the germline gene differ at one end; a read error may be behind it. The chain has TRBV28 and TRBJ1-5, with 12 bases identical to TRBD1. CDR3 length: 13 amino acids. CDR1 and CDR2 from the germline V gene are MDHEN and SYDVKM. CDR3 sequence reads: CASSPSGQGAPRF. The CDR3 DNA is TGTGCCAGCAGTCCGTCGGGACAGGGGGCGCCAAGGTTT.

The rearrangement links TRBV5-6 to TRBJ2-2; 8 bases fit TRBD1. This CDR3 region has 16 residues. The junction had 5 bases not matched to a gene; V was cut back by 4 bases and J by 0 bases. Germline V CDR1 and CDR2: SGHDT, YYEEEE. This chain's CDR3 is CASSRTGTTNTGELFF. The CDR3 DNA reads as TGTGCCAGCAGCCGGACAGGGACCACGAACACCGGGGAGCTGTTTTTT.